Listed below are T cell receptor beta chains from one sample, sequenced in a study of blood T cells in healthy people across ages. Using its own MiXCR run on the 5' RACE reads, TCRdb lists one record per CDR3 protein. The sample includes more than 1 million distinct CDR3 sequences, around 45% of them seen just once. The sample taken for sequencing was blood. Source of these receptors: a woman aged 60-75 years in good health. The CDR3 runs from the conserved cysteine through the conserved F or W. A D gene is named only where the DNA matches it firmly. Size is stated for part of the rows, as once, few or many counts, or as a class when the clone is expanded.

J gene: TRBJ1-6; V gene: TRBV5-1; clone size: NA; D gene: TRBD1; CDR3 DNA: TGCGCCAGCAGCTGGATGGACAGGGGGAATAATTCACCCCTCCACTTT; CDR3 protein: CASSWMDRGNNSPLHF
J gene: TRBJ2-5; V gene: TRBV11-2; clone size: NA; D gene: TRBD2; CDR3 DNA: TGTGCCAGCAGCTCTAGCGAGCGGGAGCAAGAGACCCAGTACTTC; CDR3 protein: CASSSSEREQETQYF
J gene: TRBJ2-3; V gene: TRBV20-1; clone size: few; D gene: NA; CDR3 DNA: TGCAGTGCGCTCAGCAGGGCGGCAGATACGCAGTATTTT; CDR3 protein: CSALSRAADTQYF
J gene: TRBJ2-3; V gene: TRBV27; clone size: few; D gene: TRBD2; CDR3 DNA: TGTGCCGGACTCGGGACTAAAACAGATACGCAGTATTTT; CDR3 protein: CAGLGTKTDTQYF
J gene: TRBJ2-7; V gene: TRBV5-1; clone size: few; D gene: TRBD2; CDR3 DNA: TGCGCCAGCAGCGTGGGACTAGCGGGATCCCGCCACGAGCAGTACTTC; CDR3 protein: CASSVGLAGSRHEQYF
J gene: TRBJ2-2; V gene: TRBV28; clone size: NA; D gene: NA; CDR3 DNA: TGTGCCAGCAGTCCGGCCCGGGAGTCCACCGGGGAGCTGTTTTTT; CDR3 protein: CASSPARESTGELFF
J gene: TRBJ2-7; V gene: TRBV9; clone size: few; D gene: NA; CDR3 DNA: TGTGCCAGCAGTCCCGACTACCGATCCTACGAGCAGTACTTC; CDR3 protein: CASSPDYRSYEQYF
J gene: TRBJ1-2; V gene: TRBV14; clone size: NA; D gene: NA; CDR3 DNA: TGTGCCAGCAGCCCTCTGTCAGGGGAGGGCTACACCTTC; CDR3 protein: CASSPLSGEGYTF
J gene: TRBJ1-2; V gene: TRBV6-1; clone size: NA; D gene: NA; CDR3 DNA: TGTGCCAGCAGTGACGGTAAGGGCGGCAGCTATGGCTACACCTTC; CDR3 protein: CASSDGKGGSYGYTF
J gene: TRBJ2-3; V gene: TRBV29-1; clone size: few; D gene: NA; CDR3 DNA: TGCAGCGTTGAAGACCCCGAAGATAGCACAGATACGCAGTATTTT; CDR3 protein: CSVEDPEDSTDTQYF
J gene: TRBJ2-1; V gene: TRBV11-2; clone size: NA; D gene: TRBD2; CDR3 DNA: TGTGCCAGCAGCTTTCCGAAAAACGCAGCGGGAGGGCCCTCTAATGAGCAGTTCTTC; CDR3 protein: CASSFPKNAAGGPSNEQFF
J gene: TRBJ2-1; V gene: TRBV5-1; clone size: NA; D gene: NA; CDR3 DNA: TGCGCCAGCAGCTTGGTTAGCCAGCTCGAGCAGTTCTTC; CDR3 protein: CASSLVSQLEQFF
J gene: TRBJ1-5; V gene: TRBV21-1; clone size: once; D gene: NA; CDR3 DNA: TGTGCCAGCAGACAAGACAAGAGCAATCAGCCCCAGCATTTT; CDR3 protein: CASRQDKSNQPQHF
J gene: TRBJ2-3; V gene: TRBV6-2/TRBV6-3; clone size: NA; D gene: TRBD2; CDR3 DNA: TGTGCCAGCAGGCAAACTAGCGGGAGGACAGATACGCAGTATTTT; CDR3 protein: CASRQTSGRTDTQYF
J gene: TRBJ2-3; V gene: TRBV5-1; clone size: NA; D gene: TRBD2; CDR3 DNA: TGCGCCAGCAGCCTGAGAGGCCAACTAGCGGGAGGGATAGATACGCAGTATTTT; CDR3 protein: CASSLRGQLAGGIDTQYF
J gene: TRBJ2-7; V gene: TRBV5-1; clone size: few; D gene: NA; CDR3 DNA: TGCGCCAGCAGCTTCGAGACCGGTTCCTACGAGCAGTACTTC; CDR3 protein: CASSFETGSYEQYF
J gene: TRBJ2-7; V gene: TRBV20-1; clone size: NA; D gene: NA; CDR3 DNA: TGCAGTGCTATGACCCCAGATAACTCCTACGAGCAGTACTTC; CDR3 protein: CSAMTPDNSYEQYF
J gene: TRBJ2-7; V gene: TRBV27; clone size: few; D gene: TRBD2; CDR3 DNA: TGTGCCAGCAGTTCCCCGGCCCTAGCGGGAGCACCCACCTACGAGCAGTACTTC; CDR3 protein: CASSSPALAGAPTYEQYF
J gene: TRBJ2-3; V gene: TRBV2; clone size: NA; D gene: TRBD2; CDR3 DNA: TGTGCCAGCCTCGCGGGACTAGCCTCAGATACGCAGTATTTT; CDR3 protein: CASLAGLASDTQYF
J gene: TRBJ2-3; V gene: TRBV10-2; clone size: few; D gene: TRBD2; CDR3 DNA: TGCGCCAGCACCCCAAGCGGGAACACAGATACGCAGTATTTT; CDR3 protein: CASTPSGNTDTQYF
J gene: TRBJ2-7; V gene: TRBV13; clone size: few; D gene: NA; CDR3 DNA: TGTGCCAGCAGCTCCGGGGACCGTCAGTACTTC; CDR3 protein: CASSSGDRQYF
J gene: TRBJ2-5; V gene: TRBV10-3; clone size: NA; D gene: NA; CDR3 DNA: TGTGCCATCAGTGAGTACAGTGGAGAGACCCAGTACTTC; CDR3 protein: CAISEYSGETQYF
J gene: TRBJ2-5; V gene: TRBV5-1; clone size: few; D gene: NA; CDR3 DNA: TGCGCCAGCAGCTTGGGGGGCCGACAGGGAGGAGAGACCCAGTACTTC; CDR3 protein: CASSLGGRQGGETQYF
J gene: TRBJ2-5; V gene: TRBV28; clone size: few; D gene: TRBD2; CDR3 DNA: TGTGCCAGCAGAGCGACTAGCGGACCAAACTACCAAGAGACCCAGTACTTC; CDR3 protein: CASRATSGPNYQETQYF
J gene: TRBJ2-1; V gene: TRBV27; clone size: NA; D gene: TRBD2; CDR3 DNA: TGTGCCAGCAGATTAACTCGGACTAGCGGGATTGCTATCTCCTACAATGAGCAGTTCTTC; CDR3 protein: CASRLTRTSGIAISYNEQFF
J gene: TRBJ2-1; V gene: TRBV6-5; clone size: few; D gene: TRBD2; CDR3 DNA: TGTGCCAGCAGTACTCCACCGGGCCCGGGAGGGAATGAGCAGTTCTTC; CDR3 protein: CASSTPPGPGGNEQFF
J gene: TRBJ2-7; V gene: TRBV10-3; clone size: many; D gene: NA; CDR3 DNA: TGTGCCATCAGGGCAGGCCTGGAGCAGTACTTC; CDR3 protein: CAIRAGLEQYF
J gene: TRBJ2-7; V gene: TRBV5-1; clone size: NA; D gene: NA; CDR3 DNA: TGCGCCAGCAGCCCAGTCGACACCTCCTACGAGCAGTACTTC; CDR3 protein: CASSPVDTSYEQYF
J gene: TRBJ2-4; V gene: TRBV4-1; clone size: few; D gene: NA; CDR3 DNA: TGCGCCAGCAGCCAAGATTATGACGAACAAAACATTCAGTACTTC; CDR3 protein: CASSQDYDEQNIQYF
J gene: TRBJ1-1; V gene: TRBV12-5; clone size: NA; D gene: NA; CDR3 DNA: TGTGCTAGTGGTAAATCAGGTAGCACTGAAGCTTTCTTT; CDR3 protein: CASGKSGSTEAFF
J gene: TRBJ2-3; V gene: TRBV18; clone size: NA; D gene: NA; CDR3 DNA: TGTGCCAGCTCACCTATCGGGATCGGCCTTGATACGCAGTATTTT; CDR3 protein: CASSPIGIGLDTQYF
J gene: TRBJ2-7; V gene: TRBV5-6; clone size: many; D gene: NA; CDR3 DNA: TGTGCCAGCAGCTCGACCTTATCCGGGACTTACTCCTACGAGCAGTACTTC; CDR3 protein: CASSSTLSGTYSYEQYF
J gene: TRBJ1-5; V gene: TRBV12-3/TRBV12-4; clone size: NA; D gene: NA; CDR3 DNA: TGTGCCAGCAGGGGAGTAACCGGGGTCCATCAGCCCCAGCATTTT; CDR3 protein: CASRGVTGVHQPQHF
J gene: TRBJ2-1; V gene: TRBV15; clone size: NA; D gene: TRBD2; CDR3 DNA: TGTGCCACCAGCAGAGGCGGGACTAGCGGAGGTGAGCAGTTCTTC; CDR3 protein: CATSRGGTSGGEQFF
J gene: TRBJ2-3; V gene: TRBV5-1; clone size: NA; D gene: TRBD2; CDR3 DNA: TGCGCCAGCAGCTTGGTTGCTAGCGGGGGCACAGATACGCAGTATTTT; CDR3 protein: CASSLVASGGTDTQYF
J gene: TRBJ2-3; V gene: TRBV5-1; clone size: NA; D gene: NA; CDR3 DNA: TGCGCCAGCAGCTGGCTCGCATCGGATACGCAGTATTTT; CDR3 protein: CASSWLASDTQYF
J gene: TRBJ2-3; V gene: TRBV7-3; clone size: NA; D gene: NA; CDR3 DNA: TGTGCCAGCAGCCAAGCTGGACCCCGGAGGGGAGATACGCAGTATTTT; CDR3 protein: CASSQAGPRRGDTQYF
J gene: TRBJ2-1; V gene: TRBV29-1; clone size: few; D gene: TRBD2; CDR3 DNA: TGCAGCGTTGTCTCTGGACTAGCGGGATATGAGCAGTTCTTC; CDR3 protein: CSVVSGLAGYEQFF
J gene: TRBJ2-1; V gene: TRBV15; clone size: NA; D gene: TRBD1; CDR3 DNA: TGTGCCACCAGCAGAGGATTGGACAGGGTGGGGCAGTTCTTC; CDR3 protein: CATSRGLDRVGQFF
J gene: TRBJ2-3; V gene: TRBV20-1; clone size: NA; D gene: NA; CDR3 DNA: TGCAGTGCACGGCCCAGCGGGAGCACAGATACGCAGTATTTT; CDR3 protein: CSARPSGSTDTQYF
J gene: TRBJ2-3; V gene: TRBV9; clone size: NA; D gene: NA; CDR3 DNA: TGTGCCAGCTCAAGACCAGCGAGGCCCACAGATACGCAGTATTTT; CDR3 protein: CASSRPARPTDTQYF
J gene: TRBJ1-5; V gene: TRBV6-1; clone size: NA; D gene: NA; CDR3 DNA: TGTGCCGCTACGCAGGGGAACAGCAATCAGCCCCAGCATTTT; CDR3 protein: CAATQGNSNQPQHF
J gene: TRBJ1-1; V gene: TRBV6-5; clone size: few; D gene: NA; CDR3 DNA: TGTGCCAGCAGTTACGCTCGGGGGAACACTGAAGCTTTCTTT; CDR3 protein: CASSYARGNTEAFF
J gene: TRBJ2-7; V gene: TRBV29-1; clone size: NA; D gene: NA; CDR3 DNA: TGCAGCGTTACGGACAGTGCCTACAATGAGCAGTACTTC; CDR3 protein: CSVTDSAYNEQYF
J gene: TRBJ2-5; V gene: TRBV4-1; clone size: NA; D gene: TRBD2; CDR3 DNA: TGCGCCAGCAGCCACACAGCGGGGGGAGAGACCCAGTACTTC; CDR3 protein: CASSHTAGGETQYF
J gene: TRBJ2-6; V gene: TRBV11-1; clone size: NA; D gene: TRBD1; CDR3 DNA: TGTGCCAGCAGCGCAACAGACAGGGGCCTAAGATTTCCCTCCTCTGGGGCCAACGTCCTGACTTTC; CDR3 protein: CASSATDRGLRFPSSGANVLTF
J gene: TRBJ1-2; V gene: TRBV9; clone size: NA; D gene: NA; CDR3 DNA: TGTGCCAGCAGCGTAGAGGCCGCGGCGAATTATGGCTACACCTTC; CDR3 protein: CASSVEAAANYGYTF
J gene: TRBJ2-1; V gene: TRBV7-2; clone size: NA; D gene: NA; CDR3 DNA: TGTGCCAGCAGCCCCTCGACTATGTACAATGAGCAGTTCTTC; CDR3 protein: CASSPSTMYNEQFF
J gene: TRBJ2-1; V gene: TRBV7-2; clone size: NA; D gene: NA; CDR3 DNA: TGTGCCAGCAGCTGGAGCGGGTCTACCTACAATGAGCAGTTCTTC; CDR3 protein: CASSWSGSTYNEQFF
J gene: TRBJ2-7; V gene: TRBV7-9; clone size: NA; D gene: NA; CDR3 DNA: TGTGCCAGCAGCTTAGCGGCAGGGATGAACGAGCAGTACTTC; CDR3 protein: CASSLAAGMNEQYF